Listed below are T cell receptor beta chains from one sample, sequenced in a study of pediatric ulcerative colitis. Profiling relied on immunoSEQ multiplex PCR, and the TCRdb table lists in-frame clones only, not all of them. This repertoire shows some 43,000 clones, more than 60% found once; its top ten account for under 4%. Sample: gut tissue. These receptors were taken from a girl aged 5 to 17 with moderate ulcerative colitis. CDR3s include the opening cysteine and the closing phenylalanine or tryptophan. D genes are given only for firm matches. Clone size, where shown, is once, few, many, or a class for clones that have expanded.

abundance	j_gene	d_gene	v_gene	CDR3aa	CDR3nt
-	TRBJ1-3	-	TRBV11-2	CGWDSGNTIYF	TGTGGCTGGGACTCTGGAAACACCATATATTTT
-	TRBJ1-5	-	TRBV6-5	CASSEQGPNQPQHF	TGTGCCAGCAGTGAACAGGGTCCCAATCAGCCCCAGCATTTT
-	TRBJ1-3	-	TRBV6-5	CASSYSALGNTIYF	TGTGCCAGCAGTTACTCAGCGTTGGGAAACACCATATATTTT
few	TRBJ2-5	-	TRBV25-1	CASSQGDEIKETQYF	TGTGCCAGCAGTCAAGGGGACGAGATTAAAGAGACCCAGTACTTC
once	TRBJ2-5	-	TRBV7-7	CASSLGGRLNQYF	TGTGCTAGCAGCTTAGGTGGAAGGCTCAACCAGTACTTC
-	TRBJ1-1	-	TRBV7-9	CASSLGESKGTEAFF	TGTGCCAGCAGCTTAGGGGAGTCTAAGGGGACTGAAGCTTTCTTT
-	TRBJ2-3	TRBD2	TRBV27	CASSFEGTSYTQYF	TGTGCCAGCAGTTTCGAAGGGACTAGCTATACGCAGTATTTT
few	TRBJ1-2	-	TRBV10-3	CAISEQNYGYTF	TGTGCCATCAGCGAGCAGAACTATGGCTACACCTTC
-	TRBJ2-7	-	TRBV6-1	CASSEPLAGLSYGQYF	TGTGCCAGCAGTGAGCCCCTGGCAGGCCTCTCCTACGGGCAGTACTTC
few	TRBJ1-6	-	TRBV7-8	CASSPVGGRSPLHF	TGTGCCAGCAGCCCAGTCGGGGGTCGGTCACCCCTCCACTTT
-	TRBJ1-1	-	TRBV6-5	CASSYSQHPMNTEAFF	TGTGCCAGCAGTTACTCTCAGCACCCAATGAACACTGAAGCTTTCTTT
-	TRBJ1-5	TRBD1	TRBV5-6	CASSFTRNRGIDGNQPQHF	TGTGCCAGCAGCTTTACTCGGAACAGGGGGATTGACGGCAATCAGCCCCAGCATTTT
-	TRBJ1-6	-	TRBV27	CASSFKAKLSPLHF	TGTGCCAGCAGTTTTAAAGCCAAACTTTCACCCCTCCACTTT
-	TRBJ2-3	-	TRBV5-6	CASKTWGSGTDTQYF	TGTGCCAGCAAAACCTGGGGGTCGGGCACAGATACGCAGTATTTT
-	TRBJ1-3	-	TRBV29-1	CSVAGGAGGNTIYF	TGCAGCGTAGCCGGGGGGGCCGGTGGAAACACCATATATTTT
-	TRBJ2-3	TRBD1	TRBV5-8	CASSLNRGADTQYF	TGTGCCAGCAGCTTGAACAGGGGAGCAGATACGCAGTATTTT
-	TRBJ1-1	-	TRBV7-2	CASSLGEVEAFF	TGTGCCAGCAGCCTAGGGGAGGTGGAAGCTTTCTTT
few	TRBJ2-7	-	TRBV11-2	CASSFTYEQYF	TGTGCCAGCAGCTTCACCTACGAGCAGTACTTC
once	TRBJ1-2	TRBD1	TRBV28	CASLQVGQGNYGYTF	TGTGCCAGCCTCCAAGTAGGACAGGGAAACTATGGCTACACCTTC
-	TRBJ1-1	TRBD1	TRBV5-4	CASSLGDRGRGYTEAFF	TGTGCCAGCAGCTTGGGGGACAGGGGGCGCGGGTATACTGAAGCTTTCTTT
-	TRBJ2-5	-	TRBV5-4	CASSLAVGVRETQYF	TGTGCCAGCAGCTTGGCAGTGGGAGTAAGAGAGACCCAGTACTTC
-	TRBJ2-3	-	TRBV10-3	CAISPRVGLGVDTQYF	TGTGCCATCAGTCCCCGGGTCGGACTGGGCGTAGATACGCAGTATTTT
-	TRBJ2-2	TRBD2	TRBV19	CASRIAGGAGELFF	TGTGCCAGTAGAATAGCGGGGGGGGCCGGGGAGCTGTTTTTT
once	TRBJ2-7	-	TRBV12-2	CASRLALTRYYEQYF	TGTGCAAGTCGCTTAGCGTTGACACGGTACTACGAGCAGTACTTC
-	TRBJ1-5	-	TRBV7-6	CASSLGLYQPQHF	TGTGCCAGCAGCTTAGGGTTGTATCAGCCCCAGCATTTT
-	TRBJ2-7	-	TRBV5-4	CASSRDSLAEQYF	TGTGCCAGCAGCCGGGATTCCTTGGCCGAGCAGTACTTC
once	TRBJ2-7	TRBD2	TRBV5-1	CASSLGSGGRGYEQYF	TGCGCCAGCAGCTTGGGTTCTGGCGGGAGAGGTTACGAGCAGTACTTC
-	TRBJ2-5	-	TRBV5-1	CASSLEVQETQYF	TGCGCCAGCAGCTTAGAAGTACAAGAGACCCAGTACTTC
-	TRBJ1-5	-	TRBV15	CATSRRNQPQHF	TGTGCCACCAGCAGACGAAATCAGCCCCAGCATTTT
-	TRBJ2-2	-	TRBV19	CASSKHKTGVTGELFF	TGTGCCAGTAGTAAACATAAGACAGGCGTCACCGGGGAGCTGTTTTTT
-	TRBJ1-2	-	TRBV19	CATTQLRGYGYTF	TGTGCCACCACTCAGCTGAGGGGGTATGGCTACACCTTC
-	TRBJ2-6	-	TRBV18	CASSPLPAADTGANVLTF	TGTGCCAGCTCACCACTGCCGGCGGCCGATACTGGGGCCAACGTCCTGACTTTC
-	TRBJ2-3	-	TRBV19	CASSIERIVIGTDTQYF	TGTGCCAGTAGTATAGAGCGCATCGTCATCGGCACAGATACGCAGTATTTT
-	TRBJ2-2	-	TRBV11-2	CASSLGGALGELFF	TGTGCCAGCAGCTTAGGGGGGGCCCTCGGGGAGCTGTTTTTT
-	TRBJ1-2	-	TRBV12-5	CASGLWDYGYTF	TGTGCTAGTGGTTTGTGGGACTATGGCTACACCTTC
-	TRBJ2-7	-	TRBV5-1	CASSRGSLGFYEQYF	TGCGCCAGCAGCAGAGGGTCCCTTGGATTCTACGAGCAGTACTTC
-	TRBJ1-6	-	TRBV10-3	CAISDLTQGQSPLHF	TGTGCCATCAGTGATCTTACGCAGGGGCAATCACCCCTCCACTTT
once	TRBJ2-1	TRBD2	TRBV5-4	CASSETSGSNHEQFF	TGTGCCAGCAGCGAAACTAGCGGGAGCAACCATGAGCAGTTCTTC
-	TRBJ1-2	-	TRBV9	CASSGQQGLTGYTF	TGTGCCAGCAGCGGACAACAGGGTCTTACGGGCTACACCTTC
-	TRBJ2-6	-	TRBV9	CASSAGSPGANVLTF	TGTGCCAGCAGCGCCGGTTCACCGGGGGCCAACGTCCTGACTTTC
-	TRBJ1-1	-	TRBV6-5	CASRNEVNTEAFF	TGTGCCAGCAGAAACGAGGTGAACACTGAAGCTTTCTTT
-	TRBJ2-5	-	TRBV28	CASSPLGASLETQYF	TGTGCCAGCAGTCCCTTAGGGGCGTCTCTGGAGACCCAGTACTTC
-	TRBJ1-5	-	TRBV6-5	CASSYGGTGNQPQHF	TGTGCCAGCAGTTACGGGGGTACAGGCAATCAGCCCCAGCATTTT
once	TRBJ2-7	-	TRBV18	CASSFGEREQYF	TGTGCCAGCTCCTTCGGGGAGCGCGAGCAGTACTTC
once	TRBJ2-3	TRBD2	TRBV19	CASSTPRRLAGESGGTDTQYF	TGTGCCAGTAGTACCCCCCGGAGGCTAGCGGGAGAGAGTGGAGGCACAGATACGCAGTATTTT
-	TRBJ2-5	TRBD1	TRBV5-1	CASSLGQGRMETQYF	TGCGCCAGCAGCCTAGGACAGGGCCGTATGGAGACCCAGTACTTC
-	TRBJ2-1	TRBD2	TRBV5-1	CASSIDSPSGDSYNEQFF	TGCGCCAGCAGCATCGACTCGCCTAGCGGAGACTCCTACAATGAGCAGTTCTTC
-	TRBJ1-2	-	TRBV5-1	CASSLQGELGGYTF	TGCGCCAGCAGCTTACAGGGAGAGCTTGGTGGCTACACCTTC
-	TRBJ2-5	TRBD2	TRBV6-1	CASSGGLAAETQYF	TGTGCCAGCAGTGGGGGTCTAGCGGCAGAGACCCAGTACTTC
-	TRBJ2-4	TRBD1	TRBV27	CASSPTNRGAKNIQYF	TGTGCCAGCAGTCCCACCAACAGGGGTGCCAAAAACATTCAGTACTTC
-	TRBJ2-7	TRBD2	TRBV5-6	CASSPSGRALLFHEQYF	TGTGCCAGCAGCCCTAGCGGGAGGGCCCTCCTTTTCCACGAGCAGTACTTC
-	TRBJ2-7	TRBD2	TRBV5-6	CASSTRLTSGGYEQYF	TGTGCCAGCAGCACGCGACTGACTAGCGGTGGCTACGAGCAGTACTTC
few	TRBJ1-1	-	TRBV7-3	CASSLTGNTEAFF	TGTGCCAGCAGCTTGACAGGGAACACTGAAGCTTTCTTT
-	TRBJ1-1	TRBD1	TRBV28	CASSSGQGASEAFF	TGTGCCAGCAGTTCGGGACAGGGGGCATCTGAAGCTTTCTTT
-	TRBJ1-2	TRBD1	TRBV27	CASRDRAVSGYTF	TGTGCCAGCAGGGACAGGGCGGTATCTGGCTACACCTTC